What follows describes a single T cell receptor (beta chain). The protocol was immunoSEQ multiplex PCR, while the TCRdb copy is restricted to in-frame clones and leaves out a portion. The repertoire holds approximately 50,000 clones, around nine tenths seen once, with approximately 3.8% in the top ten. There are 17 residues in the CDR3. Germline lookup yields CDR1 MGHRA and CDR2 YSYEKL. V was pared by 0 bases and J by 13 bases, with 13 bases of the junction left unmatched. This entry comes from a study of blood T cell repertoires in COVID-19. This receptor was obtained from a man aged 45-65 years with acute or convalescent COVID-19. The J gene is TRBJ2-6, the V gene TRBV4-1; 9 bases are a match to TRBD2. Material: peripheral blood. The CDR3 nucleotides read TGCGCCAGCAGCCAAGATCCCCCCCAGCGGGGGGCGGTGGTCCTGACTTTC. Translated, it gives CASSQDPPQRGAVVLTF.